The clone carrying this T cell receptor beta chain has just a few counts. Its cognate antigen is unknown. The CDR3 spans 15 residues. Germline values: CDR1 SGHRS, CDR2 YFSETQ. The germline V and J ends were trimmed by 1 base and 4 bases, with 11 bases remaining between them. The sample is drawn from a study of cytomegalovirus exposure and HLA in healthy donors. In the PCR, 60 Vbeta and 13 Jbeta primers were used. TCRdb keeps only in-frame clones here, not all; method: immunoSEQ multiplex PCR. The repertoire has about 69,000 clones, 70% to 80% of them found once; the top ten carry around 3%. General observations from the study: A later analysis linked a missense DCLRE1C variant to TCR beta V- and J-gene trimming. A reported reduction in N-insertions relative to the 666-donor mean was seen in an Asian-associated ancestry cluster in a later analysis.

This clonotype was obtained from a man aged 18 to 29 in good health and CMV-seronegative. The sample taken for sequencing was PBMCs. The rearrangement joins TRBV5-1 to TRBJ2-2, with D possibly matching TRBD2 (7 bases). CDR3 in DNA: TGCGCCAGCAGCTTGAGGGGGGGTTCCACCGGGGAGCTGTTTTTT. Amino acid sequence: CASSLRGGSTGELFF.